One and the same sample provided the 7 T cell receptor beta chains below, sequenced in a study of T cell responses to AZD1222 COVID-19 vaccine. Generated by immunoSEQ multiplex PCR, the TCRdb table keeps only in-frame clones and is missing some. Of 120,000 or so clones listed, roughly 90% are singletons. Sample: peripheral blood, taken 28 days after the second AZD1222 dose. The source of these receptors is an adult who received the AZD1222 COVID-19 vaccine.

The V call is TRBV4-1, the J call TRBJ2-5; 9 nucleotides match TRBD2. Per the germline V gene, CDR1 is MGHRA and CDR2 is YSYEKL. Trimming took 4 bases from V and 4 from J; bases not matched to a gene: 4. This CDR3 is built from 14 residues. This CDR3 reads CASSRRLAAETQYF. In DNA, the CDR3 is TGCGCCAGCAGCCGGAGACTAGCGGCAGAGACCCAGTACTTC.

The CDR3 bases are TGTGCCATCAGTGATAGCGGGGGCCTTTACGAGACCCAGTACTTC. Translated: CAISDSGGLYETQYF. J is TRBJ2-5 and V is TRBV10-3, with TRBD2 matching over 9 bases. Germline CDR1 and CDR2: ENHRY and SYGVKD. V trimming: 3 bases; J trimming: 5 bases; junction bases outside the gene matches: 7. This CDR3 is 15 amino acids long.

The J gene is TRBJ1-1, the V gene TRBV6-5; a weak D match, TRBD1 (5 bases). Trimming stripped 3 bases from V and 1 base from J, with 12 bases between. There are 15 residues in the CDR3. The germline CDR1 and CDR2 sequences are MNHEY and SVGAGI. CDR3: CASSYLGAGNTEAFF. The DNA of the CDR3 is TGTGCCAGCAGTTATTTAGGGGCGGGGAACACTGAAGCTTTCTTT.

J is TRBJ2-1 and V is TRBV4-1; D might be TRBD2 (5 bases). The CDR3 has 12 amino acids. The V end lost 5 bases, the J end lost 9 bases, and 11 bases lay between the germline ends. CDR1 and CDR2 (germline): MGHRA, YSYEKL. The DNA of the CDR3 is TGCGCCAGCAGCTTAGATCGGGGTGAGCAGTTCTTC. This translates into CASSLDRGEQFF.

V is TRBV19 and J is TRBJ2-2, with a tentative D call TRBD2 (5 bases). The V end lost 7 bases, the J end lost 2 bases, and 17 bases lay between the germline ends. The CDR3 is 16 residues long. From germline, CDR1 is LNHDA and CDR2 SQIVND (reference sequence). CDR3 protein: CASKEAVTRNTGELFF. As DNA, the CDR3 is TGTGCCAGTAAGGAAGCGGTAACAAGAAACACCGGGGAGCTGTTTTTT.

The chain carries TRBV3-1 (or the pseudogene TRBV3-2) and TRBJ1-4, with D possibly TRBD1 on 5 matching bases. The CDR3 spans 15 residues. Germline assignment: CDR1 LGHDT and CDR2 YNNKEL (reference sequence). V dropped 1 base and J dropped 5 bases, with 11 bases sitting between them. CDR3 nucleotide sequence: TGTGCCAGCAGCCAAGTCGTGACAGCGAATGAAAAACTGTTTTTT. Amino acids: CASSQVVTANEKLFF.

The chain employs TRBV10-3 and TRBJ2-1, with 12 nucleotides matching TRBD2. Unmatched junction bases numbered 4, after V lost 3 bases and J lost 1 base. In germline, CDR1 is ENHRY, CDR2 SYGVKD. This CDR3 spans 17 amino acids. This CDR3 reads CAISDLGLAGSYNEQFF. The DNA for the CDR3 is TGTGCCATCAGTGATCTAGGACTAGCGGGGTCCTACAATGAGCAGTTCTTC.